A single sample gave rise to the 17 T cell receptor beta chains below, sequenced in a study of blood T cell repertoires in COVID-19. The repertoire was sequenced with immunoSEQ multiplex PCR; TCRdb's copy has only in-frame clones and lacks some. Counted here are a few hundred thousand clones, 80% to 90% occurring once; the ten biggest clones make up less than 2.5%. Sample: PBMCs or T cells enriched from blood (not recorded which). Receptors originate from a young man who had recovered from COVID-19.

The rearrangement links TRBV5-1 to TRBJ1-3; TRBD1 might be the D (5 bases). The length of the CDR3 is 14 residues. V was clipped by 1 base and J by 4 bases, with 9 bases between them. In germline, CDR1 is SGHRS, CDR2 YFSETQ. The CDR3 DNA reads as TGCGCCAGCAGCTTGATGGCAGGGGGAAACACCATATATTTT. Its translation: CASSLMAGGNTIYF.

This chain connects TRBV9 to TRBJ1-3; 7 bases match TRBD1. Germline CDR1 and CDR2: SGDLS and YYNGEE. The CDR3 length is 16 residues. With V trimmed by 0 bases and J by 4 bases, 7 bases remained unmatched. CDR3 in DNA: TGTGCCAGCAGCGTAGGACAGGGTGCAGGGGGAAACACCATATATTTT. It encodes CASSVGQGAGGNTIYF.

The V call is TRBV3-1 (or the pseudogene TRBV3-2), the J call TRBJ2-5; 9 bases line up with TRBD2. Germline V gene sequence: CDR1 LGHDT, CDR2 YNNKEL (reference sequence). The CDR3 has 16 amino acids. V trimming: 0 bases; J trimming: 4 bases; junction bases outside the gene matches: 6. This chain's CDR3 is CASSQDPPTSGETQYF. DNA for the CDR3: TGTGCCAGCAGCCAAGACCCTCCGACTAGCGGAGAGACCCAGTACTTC.

V and J are TRBV6-5 and TRBJ1-5; TRBD1 matches at 9 bases. The CDR3 loop spans 13 amino acids. CDR1 is MNHEY, CDR2 SVGAGI, per germline. The trim removed 8 bases at V and 6 bases at J, leaving 5 bases unmatched. The DNA of the CDR3 is TGTGCCAGCCAAAGGACAGGGGTTCAGCCCCAGCATTTT. The encoded protein is CASQRTGVQPQHF.

The chain employs TRBV27 and TRBJ2-2; D call uncertain. The V end lost 6 bases, the J end lost 1 base, and 9 bases lay between the germline ends. In germline, CDR1 is MNHEY, CDR2 SMNVEV (reference sequence). The CDR3 length is 14 residues. As DNA, the CDR3 is TGTGCCAGCAGAAGTGCAGGGAACACCGGGGAGCTGTTTTTT. It is translated as CASRSAGNTGELFF.

In its sample, this clone was seen once. The chain couples TRBV5-5 to TRBJ2-7, with 14 nucleotides matching TRBD2. Losses at the gene ends were 1 base for V and 4 bases for J; bases not matched to a gene: 7. From germline, CDR1 is SGHKS and CDR2 YYEKEE (reference sequence). The length of the CDR3 is 17 residues. The CDR3 region is CASSLSGRTSGGYEQYF. CDR3 bases: TGTGCCAGCAGCTTGTCTGGTCGGACTAGCGGGGGGTACGAGCAGTACTTC.

The table lists this clone with a count of one. The J gene is TRBJ2-7, the V gene TRBV11-3; TRBD1 aligns across 10 bases. The germline CDR1 and CDR2 sequences are SGHNT and YENEEA. V lost 3 bases and J lost 6; bases outside the gene matches: 11. The CDR3 runs to 16 residues. Here the CDR3 DNA reads TGTGCCAGCAGCTTGGGACAGGGGTCCCCGGCTGGCGAGCAGTACTTC. It encodes CASSLGQGSPAGEQYF.

The rearrangement uses TRBV7-9 and TRBJ2-7, with a tentative D call TRBD2 (7 bases). Germline CDR1 and CDR2: SEHNR and FQNEAQ (reference sequence). Trimming removed 2 bases at V and 5 bases at J, with 19 bases between. The CDR3 extends over 16 amino acids. The CDR3 loop reads CASSLRAGASPDEQYF. The CDR3 coding sequence is TGTGCCAGCAGCTTAAGGGCGGGGGCATCTCCGGACGAGCAGTACTTC.

The V call is TRBV7-6, the J call TRBJ1-6; TRBD1 matches at 10 bases. V shed 2 bases and J 9 bases; nucleotides not matched to a gene: 7. The germline V gene has CDR1 SGHVS and CDR2 FNYEAQ. The CDR3 is made up of 16 amino acids. This CDR3 is CASSLSLGQGGSPLHF. The CDR3 nucleotides read TGTGCCAGCAGCTTATCCCTCGGACAGGGGGGTTCACCCCTCCACTTT.

The genes are TRBV18 and TRBJ1-5; no clear D. The V gene lost 0 bases and the J gene lost 9 bases, with 12 bases spanning the gap. This CDR3 comprises 14 residues. Germline lookup yields CDR1 KGHSH and CDR2 LQKENI. The CDR3 loop reads CASSPPGMAGPQHF. CDR3 in DNA: TGTGCCAGCTCACCACCCGGCATGGCGGGGCCCCAGCATTTT. The complete variable domain, with remaining parts taken from reference TRBV18 and TRBJ1-5, reads NAGVMQNPRHLVRRRGQEARLRCSPMKGHSHVYWYRQLPEEGLKFMVYLQKENIIDESGMPKERFSAEFPKEGPSILRIQQVVRGDSAAYFCASSPPGMAGPQHFGDGTRLSIL.

This chain connects TRBV12-1 to TRBJ1-5. TRBV12-1 is a pseudogene segment. The CDR3 covers 14 residues. The CDR3 loop reads CASSGGDSNQPQHF. CDR3 bases: TGTGCCAGCAGCGGAGGGGATAGCAATCAGCCCCAGCATTTT.

The chain combines TRBV7-2 with TRBJ2-2; D gene ambiguous. Germline-derived CDR1 and CDR2 are SGHTA and FQGNSA. The V gene lost 3 bases and the J gene lost 2 bases, with 7 bases spanning the gap. The CDR3 has 14 amino acids. The DNA for the CDR3 is TGTGCCAGCAGCTTTTCTTCTAACACCGGGGAGCTGTTTTTT. Its protein product is CASSFSSNTGELFF.

Note on this clone: Other nucleotide sequences in the sample specify the same CDR3. This chain connects TRBV7-9 to TRBJ2-1; no clear D gene. V dropped 1 base and J dropped 7 bases, with 5 bases sitting between them. This CDR3 has 12 amino acids. CDR1 and CDR2 (germline): SEHNR, FQNEAQ (reference sequence). The CDR3 spells CASSLGENEQFF. The DNA of the CDR3 is TGTGCCAGCAGCTTAGGAGAAAATGAGCAGTTCTTC.

This clone has just one count. The genes are TRBV19 and TRBJ1-3; D is uncertain. The CDR3 sequence is 14 residues long. V shed 7 bases and J shed 0 bases, with 10 bases lying between them. The germline CDR1 and CDR2 sequences are LNHDA and SQIVND (reference sequence). CDR3 nucleotides: TGTGCCAGTAACCTTGAGAGCTCTGGAAACACCATATATTTT. This codes for CASNLESSGNTIYF.

CDR3 in DNA: TGTGCCAGCAGCCAAGAGCCCCCGAGGCAGGGCATCAGCGGGGCAACTAATGAAAAACTGTTTTTT. Protein sequence: CASSQEPPRQGISGATNEKLFF. The J gene is TRBJ1-4, the V gene TRBV4-2; tentatively, D is TRBD1 (5 bases). V was cut by 0 bases and J by 0 bases, with 26 bases left in between. The CDR3 spans 22 residues. CDR1 is LGHNA and CDR2 is YNFKEQ in the germline V gene.

This clone came up once. The V call is TRBV27, the J call TRBJ2-7; the match to TRBD1 covers 8 bases. The CDR3 has 14 amino acids. Germline values: CDR1 MNHEY, CDR2 SMNVEV (reference sequence). With V trimmed by 5 bases and J by 1 base, 4 bases remained unmatched. CDR3 protein: CASSIRQGSYEQYF. The CDR3 region has the DNA TGTGCCAGCAGTATAAGACAGGGGTCCTACGAGCAGTACTTC.

V gene TRBV18 combines with J gene TRBJ2-2; 7 positions match TRBD1. The V gene end was trimmed by 4 bases and the J gene end by 6 bases; junction bases not matched to a gene: 5. Germline V gives CDR1 KGHSH, CDR2 LQKENI. The CDR3 is 14 residues long. The CDR3 DNA sequence: TGTGCCAGCTCACAGAACAGGGGTGCCGGGGAGCTGTTTTTT. Protein product: CASSQNRGAGELFF.